This TCR beta chain emerged from a study of T-cell reconstitution after alpha-beta-depleted transplantation in children. The study, taken as a whole, reports: T-cell counts and diversity at one year following transplant were attributed mainly to newly produced T cells.

The germline V and J ends were trimmed by 0 bases and 1 base, with 10 bases remaining between them. Per germline, CDR1 MNHEY and CDR2 SVGAGI. The CDR3 is made up of 16 amino acids. A TCRbeta library incorporating unique molecular identifiers was prepared. TCRdb re-analysed the PCR reads in MiXCR, keeping a single row per CDR3 protein. The sample shows hundreds of thousands of distinct CDR3 sequences, about 9.5% of them seen only once. The table lists this clonotype with many counts. Its antigen remains unknown. This TCR came from a boy younger than two with acute myeloid leukemia, due to receive a stem cell transplant. The source material was PBMCs, sampled before TCRalphabeta/CD19-depleted stem cell transplant. This chain connects TRBV6-5 to TRBJ1-3, with D uncertain. CDR3 loop: CASSYSAGFSGNTIYF. The CDR3 DNA follows: TGTGCCAGCAGTTACTCGGCGGGCTTTTCTGGAAACACCATATATTTT.